The rows below give T cell receptor beta chains drawn from one sample of a study of blood T cell repertoires in COVID-19. The data were produced by immunoSEQ multiplex PCR, yet TCRdb's version contains in-frame clones alone and is incomplete. The data hold around 170,000 clones, with roughly 80% observed a single time. Sequencing was carried out using peripheral blood. These receptors all come from a woman aged 70 to 79 with COVID-19, enrolled during active disease. Both conserved end residues are part of each CDR3.

CDR3: CASSRQGAETQYF
length: 13
J: TRBJ2-5
V: TRBV7-2

CDR3: CATIGQGYGYTF
length: 12
J: TRBJ1-2
V: TRBV2

CDR3: CASSVQGFNEKLFF
length: 14
J: TRBJ1-4
V: TRBV5-1

CDR3: CASSHWASGSGVVLDEQFF
length: 19
J: TRBJ2-1
V: TRBV7-9

CDR3: CASSLSSVNTEAFF
length: 14
J: TRBJ1-1
V: TRBV11-3

CDR3: CASKGDSTDTQYF
length: 13
J: TRBJ2-3
V: TRBV28

CDR3: CATSDPGDFTDTQYF
length: 15
J: TRBJ2-3
V: TRBV24-1

CDR3: CASSYVSRDPRGNQPQHF
length: 18
J: TRBJ1-5
V: TRBV6-2/TRBV6-3

CDR3: CASSGSGSSYEQYF
length: 14
J: TRBJ2-7
V: TRBV9

CDR3: CASSSTLGQGVKAFF
length: 15
J: TRBJ1-1
V: TRBV6-5

CDR3: CASSLDRGSEKLFF
length: 14
J: TRBJ1-4
V: TRBV5-1

CDR3: CASSFGQGTQPQHF
length: 14
J: TRBJ1-5
V: TRBV5-1

CDR3: CASSPTLTGTDNEQFF
length: 16
J: TRBJ2-1
V: TRBV18

CDR3: CASSLVSGQGVNRRNTEAFF
length: 20
J: TRBJ1-1
V: TRBV28

CDR3: CASSQWDRGNTEAFF
length: 15
J: TRBJ1-1
V: TRBV4-1

CDR3: CATSDLEFGGDSEQFF
length: 16
J: TRBJ2-1
V: TRBV24-1

CDR3: CASSQPAGLAGGSTGELFF
length: 19
J: TRBJ2-2
V: TRBV4-2

CDR3: CASSSRRSSGANVLTF
length: 16
J: TRBJ2-6
V: TRBV7-6

CDR3: CATSGFLAGGTYNEQFF
length: 17
J: TRBJ2-1
V: TRBV24-1

CDR3: CASSFSMREFKETQYF
length: 16
J: TRBJ2-5
V: TRBV11-2

CDR3: CASSLESRRGTEAFF
length: 15
J: TRBJ1-1
V: TRBV6-5

CDR3: CASSWGTSGRVDEQFF
length: 16
J: TRBJ2-1
V: TRBV5-1

CDR3: CASRTLGQERPYEQYF
length: 16
J: TRBJ2-7
V: TRBV28

CDR3: CATSDPTRNTGELFF
length: 15
J: TRBJ2-2
V: TRBV24-1

CDR3: CASSKDRGNYGYTF
length: 14
J: TRBJ1-2
V: TRBV4-2

CDR3: CASSLAGLAGAQQYF
length: 15
J: TRBJ2-7
V: TRBV5-4

CDR3: CASSRGQGYEQYF
length: 13
J: TRBJ2-7
V: TRBV27

CDR3: CAISDQVTEAFF
length: 12
J: TRBJ1-1
V: TRBV10-3